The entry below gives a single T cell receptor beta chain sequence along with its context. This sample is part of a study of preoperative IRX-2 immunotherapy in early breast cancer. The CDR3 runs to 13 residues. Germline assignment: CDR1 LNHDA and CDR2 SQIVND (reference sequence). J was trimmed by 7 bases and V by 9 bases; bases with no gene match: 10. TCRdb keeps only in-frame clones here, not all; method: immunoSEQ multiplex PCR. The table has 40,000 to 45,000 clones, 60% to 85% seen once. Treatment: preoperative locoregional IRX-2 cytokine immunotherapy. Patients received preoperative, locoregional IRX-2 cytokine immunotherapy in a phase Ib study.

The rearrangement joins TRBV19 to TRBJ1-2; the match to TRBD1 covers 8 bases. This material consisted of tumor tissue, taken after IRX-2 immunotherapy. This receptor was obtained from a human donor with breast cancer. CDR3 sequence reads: CASRPTGVFGYTF. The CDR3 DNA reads TGTGCCAGCCGTCCGACAGGGGTGTTTGGCTACACCTTC.